This section outlines one TCR beta chain sequence together with its context. What it binds is unknown. Data came from immunoSEQ multiplex PCR; TCRdb stores just in-frame clones and leaves some out. The sample lists 77,000 or so clones; more than 60% were seen once. These data originate in a study of vaccination effects on CD4 cells after COVID-19. The wider study: Each person got two doses of an mRNA SARS-CoV-2 vaccine, BNT162b2 or mRNA-1273.

The ViraFEST assay expanded antigen-specific CD4+ T cells with viral peptide pools before sequencing. Subsequent to about 10 days of culture, CD4+ T cells were isolated. Vaccine recipients lacked prior SARS-CoV-2 infection and had negative nucleocapsid antibodies. Each well held 1.5 million to 2.5 million PBMC cultured with roughly 10 ug/ml peptides and about 10 IU/ml IL-2. On day 3 and again on day 7, half the medium was replaced with IL-2 medium. This CDR3 has 16 amino acids. V lost 5 bases and J lost 4; bases outside the gene matches: 12. Looked up from germline, CDR1 is SGHAT and CDR2 is FQDESV (reference sequence).

This sample comprised CD4+ T cells from PBMCs cultured with SARS-CoV-2 spike peptides, obtained before COVID-19 vaccination. The clonotype was recovered from a human donor who received a COVID-19 vaccine. The chain recombines TRBV11-1 with TRBJ2-5, with TRBD2 matching over 8 bases. The CDR3 coding sequence is TGTGCCAGCAGCCCCCAGACGACTAGCGCGGGAGAGACCCAGTACTTC. Protein product: CASSPQTTSAGETQYF.